This T cell receptor beta chain is drawn from a study of OX40 agonist ivuxolimab in advanced cancers. Study details: Cancers in dose escalation were hepatocellular, melanoma, renal cell and head and neck.

CDR1 is SGHTA, CDR2 FQGNSA, per germline. The length of the CDR3 is 13 residues. The V and J ends lost 4 bases and 4 bases respectively, with 11 bases between them. About this clone itself: No antigen is known for it.

Sequencing was performed with immunoSEQ multiplex PCR; in TCRdb, only in-frame clones are kept and a portion is missing. Counted here are 70,000 to 80,000 clones, about nine tenths occurring once; the ten biggest clones make up approximately 1.3%. Findings and limits, study-wide: CD8+ T cells (on average) carried more expanded clones than CD4+ T cells.

The gene calls are TRBV7-2 and TRBJ2-7; D is unresolved. The sequencing here drew on CD4+ or CD8+ T cells sorted from blood, taken in a trial of the OX40 agonist ivuxolimab. This clonotype originated in an adult with an advanced solid tumor such as melanoma, head and neck, liver or kidney cancer. DNA of the CDR3: TGTGCCAGCAGCTATGGATACCTGTACGAGCAGTACTTC. Its translation is CASSYGYLYEQYF.